The 2 T cell receptor beta chains below all came from one sample that was sequenced in a study of patients and donors after allogeneic stem cell transplantation. TCRdb re-derived calls from the RT-PCR reads in MiXCR, one entry per CDR3 protein. The sample shows hundreds of thousands of distinct CDR3 sequences, roughly 17% of them seen only once. The sample consisted of blood, either unsorted or a sorted T cell fraction (not recorded which). Receptor source: a human donor who was either an allogeneic HSCT recipient or a stem cell or donor lymphocyte infusion donor (not recorded which). It is not recorded whose cells these are; they may come from a transplant donor.

CDR3 in DNA: TGCGCCAGCAAAACAGACTCTAGCGGGAGGGCCAACGACAATGAGCAGTTCTTC. Protein product: CASKTDSSGRANDNEQFF. This chain uses TRBV4-1 with TRBJ2-1; 12 positions agree with TRBD2. This CDR3 has 18 residues. Germline CDR1 is MGHRA and CDR2 is YSYEKL. V shed 7 bases and J 5 bases; nucleotides not matched to a gene: 15.

This chain uses TRBV6-5 with TRBJ2-1; D remains unclear. The CDR3 loop spans 13 amino acids. CDR1 and CDR2 from the germline V gene are MNHEY and SVGAGI. Trimming left V 2 bases short and J 2 bases short, with 4 bases between. CDR3 coding DNA: TGTGCCAGCAGTTACGGTACCTACAATGAGCAGTTCTTC. It specifies CASSYGTYNEQFF.